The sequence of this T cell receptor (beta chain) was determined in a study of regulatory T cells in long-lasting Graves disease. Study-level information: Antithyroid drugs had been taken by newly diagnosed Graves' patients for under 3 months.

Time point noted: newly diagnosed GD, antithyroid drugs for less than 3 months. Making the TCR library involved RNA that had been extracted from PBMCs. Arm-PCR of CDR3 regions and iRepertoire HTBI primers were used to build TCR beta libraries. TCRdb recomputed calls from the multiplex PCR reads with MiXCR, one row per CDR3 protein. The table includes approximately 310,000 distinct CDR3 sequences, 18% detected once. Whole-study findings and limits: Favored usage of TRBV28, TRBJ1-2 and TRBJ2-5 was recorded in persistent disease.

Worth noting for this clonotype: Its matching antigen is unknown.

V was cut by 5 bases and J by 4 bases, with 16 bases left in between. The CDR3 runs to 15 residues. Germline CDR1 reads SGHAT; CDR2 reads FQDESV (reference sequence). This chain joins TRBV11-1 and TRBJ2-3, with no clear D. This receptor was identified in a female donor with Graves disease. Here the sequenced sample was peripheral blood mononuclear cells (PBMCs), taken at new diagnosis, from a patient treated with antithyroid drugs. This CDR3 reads CASSQATQRPDTQYF. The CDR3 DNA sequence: TGTGCCAGCAGCCAAGCCACCCAAAGACCAGATACGCAGTATTTT.